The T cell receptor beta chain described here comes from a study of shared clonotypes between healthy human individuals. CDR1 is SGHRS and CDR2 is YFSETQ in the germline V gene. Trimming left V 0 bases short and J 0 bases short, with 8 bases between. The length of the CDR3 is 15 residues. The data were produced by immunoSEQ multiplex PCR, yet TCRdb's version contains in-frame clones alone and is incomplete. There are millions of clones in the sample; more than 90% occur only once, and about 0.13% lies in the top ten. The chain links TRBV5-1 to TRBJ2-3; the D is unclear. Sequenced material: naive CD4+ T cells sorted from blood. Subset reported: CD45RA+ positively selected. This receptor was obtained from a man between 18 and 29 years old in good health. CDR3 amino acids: CASSLVVGSTDTQYF. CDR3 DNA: TGCGCCAGCAGCTTGGTGGTCGGTAGCACAGATACGCAGTATTTT.